The T cell receptor beta chain described here comes from a study of cytomegalovirus exposure and HLA in healthy donors. The PCR used 60 Vbeta and 13 Jbeta primers. Clones were sequenced by immunoSEQ multiplex PCR, and TCRdb holds only the in-frame ones, with some missing. The sample shows approximately 140,000 clones, around 73% of them seen only once. Germline loops: CDR1 MNHNS, CDR2 SASEGT. The CDR3 is 16 residues long. The ends lost 2 bases at V and 1 base at J; junction bases unmatched: 4. Material for sequencing was PBMCs. This TCR was sampled from a female donor in good health and CMV-seronegative. The genes are TRBV6-1 and TRBJ1-3, with 8 bases lining up with TRBD1. The chain's CDR3 is CASSEQGAFSGNTIYF. The DNA for the CDR3 is TGTGCCAGCAGTGAACAGGGGGCATTTTCTGGAAACACCATATATTTT.